This entry lists 8 T cell receptor beta chains sequenced from one sample in a study of blood T cells in healthy people across ages. Using a J-beta primer mix together with a sample-barcoded 5' primer, a second PCR was run for 7 to 11 cycles. TCRdb analysed the 5' RACE reads with MiXCR anew, one entry per CDR3 protein. Of some 760,000 distinct CDR3 sequences listed, 20% to 25% were seen once; the top ten hold just under 9.5%. Separately, the same data were catalogued under a study of T cells of mothers and their children.

Sequencing input: blood. The source of these receptors is a boy aged 10-17 years in good health.

The gene calls are TRBV29-1 and TRBJ2-7; TRBD1 is a possible D gene (6 bases). Trimming removed 0 bases at V and 3 bases at J, with 12 bases between. This CDR3 region has 14 residues. The germline gives CDR1 SQVTM, CDR2 ANQGSEA. For the CDR3, the DNA is TGCAGCGTTGAAGAGGCAGGGGCATACTACGAGCAGTACTTC. Translation gives CSVEEAGAYYEQYF.

V gene TRBV20-1 combines with J gene TRBJ2-3; D gene ambiguous. CDR1 and CDR2 (germline): DFQATT, SNEGSKA (reference sequence). This CDR3 has 13 amino acids. V was clipped by 7 bases and J by 0 bases, with 11 bases between them. For the CDR3, the DNA is TGCAGTGTCCCTTCGTGGAGCACAGATACGCAGTATTTT. Its protein is CSVPSWSTDTQYF.

Notes on this clonotype: An end of the junction does not agree with germline; a read error may underlie this. The chain recombines TRBV7-9 with TRBJ2-2; perhaps D is TRBD1 or TRBD2 (6 bases each). This CDR3 has 15 residues. Germline lookup yields CDR1 SEHNR and CDR2 FQNEAQ (reference sequence). The CDR3 DNA reads as TGTGCCAGCAGCTTAGCCGGGGGCCACACCGGGGGGCTGTTTTTT. Translation: CASSLAGGHTGGLFF.

The rearrangement links TRBV12-3 or TRBV12-4 to TRBJ2-2, with TRBD1 matching over 8 bases. Losses at the gene ends were 6 bases for V and 7 bases for J; bases not matched to a gene: 4. The length of the CDR3 is 13 residues. CDR3 in amino acids: CASRRQGYGELFF. The CDR3 DNA reads as TGTGCCAGCAGGAGACAGGGGTACGGGGAGCTGTTTTTT.

This chain uses TRBV5-6 with TRBJ2-4; weak D call: TRBD2 (6 bases). Germline-derived CDR1 and CDR2 are SGHDT and YYEEEE. Trimming removed 1 base at V and 2 bases at J, with 10 bases between. The CDR3 loop spans 15 amino acids. The CDR3 sequence: CASSLTSFSKNIQYF. The CDR3 coding sequence is TGTGCCAGCAGCTTGACTAGCTTTTCCAAAAACATTCAGTACTTC.

This sequence joins TRBV12-3 or TRBV12-4 and TRBJ2-3; D possibly corresponds to TRBD2 (5 bases). V was pared by 5 bases and J by 0 bases, with 9 bases between. The CDR3 is 14 residues long. The CDR3 is CASSLTKSTDTQYF. CDR3 sequence (DNA): TGTGCCAGCAGTCTGACTAAGAGCACAGATACGCAGTATTTT.

This chain links TRBV29-1 with TRBJ2-4; the D gene is possibly TRBD2 (5 bases). V gave up 5 bases and J gave up 4 bases, with 18 bases separating them. The germline V gene encodes CDR1 SQVTM and CDR2 ANQGSEA. The CDR3 is 15 residues long. In nucleotides, the CDR3 is TGCAGCGTTAGAGGGCTGGCGTCTTCTAAAAACATTCAGTACTTC. Translating it yields CSVRGLASSKNIQYF.

The rearrangement joins TRBV20-1 to TRBJ1-5; D gene uncertain. Trimming cost V 0 bases and J 6 bases, with 15 bases left between them. CDR1 is DFQATT and CDR2 is SNEGSKA in the germline V gene (reference sequence). The CDR3 consists of 15 residues. In DNA form, the CDR3 reads TGCAGTGCTAGAGAGGATCAACGGGAGGTTCAGCCCCAGCATTTT. The encoded protein is CSAREDQREVQPQHF.